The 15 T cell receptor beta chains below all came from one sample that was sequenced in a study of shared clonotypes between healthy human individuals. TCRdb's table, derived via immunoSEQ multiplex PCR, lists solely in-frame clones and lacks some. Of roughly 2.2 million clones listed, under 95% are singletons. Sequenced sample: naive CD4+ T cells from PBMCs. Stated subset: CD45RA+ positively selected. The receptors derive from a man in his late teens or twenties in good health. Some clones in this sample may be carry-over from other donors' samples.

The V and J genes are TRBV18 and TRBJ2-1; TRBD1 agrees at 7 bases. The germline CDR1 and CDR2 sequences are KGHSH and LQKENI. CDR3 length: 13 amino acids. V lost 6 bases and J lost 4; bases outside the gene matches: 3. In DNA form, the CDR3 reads TGTGCCAGCTCTCGACAGGGTTACAATGAGCAGTTCTTC. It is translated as CASSRQGYNEQFF. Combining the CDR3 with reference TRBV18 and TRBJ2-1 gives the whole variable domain NAGVMQNPRHLVRRRGQEARLRCSPMKGHSHVYWYRQLPEEGLKFMVYLQKENIIDESGMPKERFSAEFPKEGPSILRIQQVVRGDSAAYFCASSRQGYNEQFFGPGTRLTVL.

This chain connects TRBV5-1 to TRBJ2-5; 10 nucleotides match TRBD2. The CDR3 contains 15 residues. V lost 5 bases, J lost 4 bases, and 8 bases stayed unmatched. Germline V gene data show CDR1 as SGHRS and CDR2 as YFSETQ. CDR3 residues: CASRTGTSALETQYF. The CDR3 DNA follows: TGCGCCAGCAGAACCGGGACTAGCGCGTTAGAGACCCAGTACTTC.

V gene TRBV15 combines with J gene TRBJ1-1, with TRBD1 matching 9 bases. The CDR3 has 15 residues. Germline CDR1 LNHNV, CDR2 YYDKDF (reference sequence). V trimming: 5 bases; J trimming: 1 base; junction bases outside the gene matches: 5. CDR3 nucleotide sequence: TGTGCCACCAGCTGGATGGGACAGGGGAACACTGAAGCTTTCTTT. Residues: CATSWMGQGNTEAFF.

The CDR3 region is CASSGATQETQYF. The CDR3 DNA sequence: TGTGCCAGCAGTGGAGCGACCCAAGAGACCCAGTACTTC. The V gene is TRBV2, the J gene TRBJ2-5; no clear D. V was clipped by 4 bases and J by 1 base, with 7 bases between them. This CDR3 region has 13 residues. Germline CDR1 and CDR2: SNHLY and FYNNEI.

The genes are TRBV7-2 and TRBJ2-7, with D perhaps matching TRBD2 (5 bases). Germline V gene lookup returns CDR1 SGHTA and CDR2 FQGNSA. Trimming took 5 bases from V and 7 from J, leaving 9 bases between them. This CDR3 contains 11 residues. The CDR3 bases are TGTGCCAGCAGCAAGACGGGAGAGCAGTACTTC. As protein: CASSKTGEQYF.

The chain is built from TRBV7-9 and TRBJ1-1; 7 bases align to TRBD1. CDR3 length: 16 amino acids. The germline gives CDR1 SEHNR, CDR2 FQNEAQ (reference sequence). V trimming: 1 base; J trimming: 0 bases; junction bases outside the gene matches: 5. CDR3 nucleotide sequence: TGTGCCAGCAGCTTAGTTCCGGGACAGATGAACACTGAAGCTTTCTTT. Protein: CASSLVPGQMNTEAFF.

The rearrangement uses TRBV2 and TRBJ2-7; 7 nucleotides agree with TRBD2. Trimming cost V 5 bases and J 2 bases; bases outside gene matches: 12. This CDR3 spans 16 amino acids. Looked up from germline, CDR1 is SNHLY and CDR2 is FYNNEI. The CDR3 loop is CASSWEGTGPTYEQYF. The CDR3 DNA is TGTGCCAGCAGTTGGGAGGGAACAGGTCCAACCTACGAGCAGTACTTC.

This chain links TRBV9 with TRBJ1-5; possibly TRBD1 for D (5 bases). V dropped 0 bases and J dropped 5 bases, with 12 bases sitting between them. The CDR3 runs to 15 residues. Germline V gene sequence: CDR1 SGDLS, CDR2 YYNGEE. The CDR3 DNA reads TGTGCCAGCAGCGTAGATCCAGGGATAGATCAGCCCCAGCATTTT. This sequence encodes CASSVDPGIDQPQHF.

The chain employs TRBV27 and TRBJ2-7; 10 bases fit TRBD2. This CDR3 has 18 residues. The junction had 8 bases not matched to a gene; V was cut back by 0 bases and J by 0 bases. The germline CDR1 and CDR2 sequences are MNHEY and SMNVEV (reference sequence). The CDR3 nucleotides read TGTGCCAGCAGTTTATCGTTTATAGCGGGAGGAACCTCCTACGAGCAGTACTTC. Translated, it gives CASSLSFIAGGTSYEQYF.

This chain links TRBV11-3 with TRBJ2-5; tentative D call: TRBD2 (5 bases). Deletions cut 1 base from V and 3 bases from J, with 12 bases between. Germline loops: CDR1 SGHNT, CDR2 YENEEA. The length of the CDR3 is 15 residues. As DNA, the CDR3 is TGTGCCAGCAGCTTAGGGAGTAGCGATAAAGAGACCCAGTACTTC. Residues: CASSLGSSDKETQYF.

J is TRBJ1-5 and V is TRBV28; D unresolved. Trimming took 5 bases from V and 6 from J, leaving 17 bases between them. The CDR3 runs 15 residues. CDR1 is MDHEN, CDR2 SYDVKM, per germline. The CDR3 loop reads CASSPAPPKGQPQHF. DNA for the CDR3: TGTGCCAGCAGTCCGGCTCCCCCGAAGGGTCAGCCCCAGCATTTT.

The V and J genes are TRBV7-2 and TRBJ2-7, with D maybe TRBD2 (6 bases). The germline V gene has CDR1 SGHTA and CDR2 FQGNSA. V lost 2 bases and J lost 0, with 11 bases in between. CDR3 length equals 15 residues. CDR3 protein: CASSLLGGDSYEQYF. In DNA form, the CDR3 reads TGTGCCAGCAGCTTACTTGGCGGGGACTCCTACGAGCAGTACTTC.

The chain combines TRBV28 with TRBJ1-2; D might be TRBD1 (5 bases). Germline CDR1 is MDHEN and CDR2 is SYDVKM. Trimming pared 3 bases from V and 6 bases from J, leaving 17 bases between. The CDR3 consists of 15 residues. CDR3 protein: CASSLLLGESDGYTF. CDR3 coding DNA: TGTGCCAGCAGTTTGCTGCTAGGGGAAAGCGATGGCTACACCTTC.

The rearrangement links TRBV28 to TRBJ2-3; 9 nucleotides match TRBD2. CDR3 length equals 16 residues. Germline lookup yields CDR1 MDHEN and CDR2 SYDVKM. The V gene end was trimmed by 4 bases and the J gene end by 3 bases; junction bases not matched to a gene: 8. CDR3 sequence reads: CASSSPWAGGTDTQYF. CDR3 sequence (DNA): TGTGCCAGCAGTTCCCCCTGGGCGGGAGGGACAGATACGCAGTATTTT.

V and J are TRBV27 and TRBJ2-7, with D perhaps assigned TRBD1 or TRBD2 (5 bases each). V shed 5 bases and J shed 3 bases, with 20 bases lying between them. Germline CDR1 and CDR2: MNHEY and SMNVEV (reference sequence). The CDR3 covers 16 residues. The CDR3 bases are TGTGCCAGCAGTCGTACCGGGGCGCAATTCTTCTACGAGCAGTACTTC. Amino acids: CASSRTGAQFFYEQYF.